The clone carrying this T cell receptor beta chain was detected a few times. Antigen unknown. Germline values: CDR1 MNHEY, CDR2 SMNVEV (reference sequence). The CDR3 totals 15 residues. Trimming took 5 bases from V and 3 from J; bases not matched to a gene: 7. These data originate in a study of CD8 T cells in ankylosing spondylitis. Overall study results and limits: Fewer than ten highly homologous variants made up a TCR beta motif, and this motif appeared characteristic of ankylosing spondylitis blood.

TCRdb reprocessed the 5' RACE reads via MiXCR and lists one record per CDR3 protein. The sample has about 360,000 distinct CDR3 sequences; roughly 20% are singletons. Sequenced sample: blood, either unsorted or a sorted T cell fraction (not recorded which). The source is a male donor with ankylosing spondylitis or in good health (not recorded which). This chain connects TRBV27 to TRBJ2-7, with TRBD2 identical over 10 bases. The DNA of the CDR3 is TGTGCCAGCAGTCCTCAACTAGCGGGGCTCTACGAGCAGTACTTC. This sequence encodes CASSPQLAGLYEQYF.